This TCR beta chain was identified during a study of cytomegalovirus exposure and HLA in healthy donors. Study-wide results and limits: The classifier reportedly diagnosed cytomegalovirus status with high sensitivity and specificity.

About this clone: The antigen remains undetermined.

A roughly 120-subject validation cohort, separate from the approximately 720-subject first cohort, supplied the donors. The CDR3 has 18 residues. Germline CDR1 is SEHNR and CDR2 is FQNEAQ (reference sequence). Germline trimming cut 5 bases from V and 3 bases from J; bases unmatched to any gene: 18. Sequencing used immunoSEQ multiplex PCR; TCRdb keeps in-frame clones, though not all of them. The sample has 150,000 to 180,000 clones, roughly 90% seen once. The chain combines TRBV7-9 with TRBJ1-1; 7 bases match TRBD1. The sample consisted of PBMCs. The sequence was collected from a man in his late teens or twenties in good health and CMV-seropositive. The CDR3 sequence: CASSAWTGGYKQDTEAFF. The CDR3 nucleotides read TGTGCCAGCAGCGCTTGGACAGGAGGCTACAAACAAGACACTGAAGCTTTCTTT.